This TCR beta chain emerged from a study of cytomegalovirus exposure and HLA in healthy donors. Notes on this clone: What it binds is not known. At one end, the junction sequence differs from germline, possibly due to a read error.

Overall study results and limits: An analysis that came later showed most CMV-associated TCR beta chains appearing HLA-restricted. Relative to the approximately 630-donor mean, N-insertions were reportedly fewer in an Asian-associated ancestry cluster in a later analysis. Certain indistinguishable V segments, among them TRBV6-2 and TRBV6-3, were excluded.

The primer mix had 60 Vbeta and 13 Jbeta primers. Data came from immunoSEQ multiplex PCR; TCRdb stores just in-frame clones and leaves some out. The sample lists 120,000 to 150,000 clones, 78% seen once, with roughly 3.1% in the top ten. This CDR3 has 14 amino acids. Per germline, CDR1 SGHAT and CDR2 FQDESV (reference sequence). What was sequenced was PBMCs. The chain uses TRBV11-1 and TRBJ2-7; 13 positions match TRBD2. The source of this sequence is a man in his forties in good health and CMV-seropositive. The CDR3 protein is CASSSTTSGRAYTF. The CDR3 nucleotides read TGTGCCAGCAGCTCGACCACTAGCGGGAGGGCCTATACCTTC.